This T cell receptor (beta chain) was sequenced during a study of OX40 agonist ivuxolimab in advanced cancers. Some clones are missing from TCRdb's copy, which holds only in-frame ones; the method was immunoSEQ multiplex PCR. Of 60,000 to 65,000 clones detected, roughly nine tenths appear once; the ten largest clones hold approximately 5%. The trim removed 3 bases at V and 9 bases at J, leaving 9 bases unmatched. CDR3 length: 15 amino acids. Germline-derived CDR1 and CDR2 are LNHDA and SQIVND (reference sequence). The rearrangement uses TRBV19 and TRBJ2-1; TRBD1 matches at 9 bases. This material consisted of CD4+ or CD8+ T cells sorted from blood, taken in a trial of the OX40 agonist ivuxolimab. This TCR came from an adult with an advanced solid tumor such as melanoma, head and neck, liver or kidney cancer. The CDR3 loop reads CASSISGTGIAEQFF. The CDR3 bases are TGTGCCAGTAGTATTTCGGGGACAGGGATTGCTGAGCAGTTCTTC.